This TCR beta chain stems from a study of regulatory T cells. Study-level results: Shannon entropy was nonsignificantly lower in patient CD8+ T cells than control CD8+ cells. Regulatory T cells showed the strongest V-J pair restriction and V/J gene skewing among patient repertoires.

The PCR used 52 TRBV and 13 TRBJ primers. TCRdb keeps only in-frame clones here, not all; method: immunoSEQ multiplex PCR. This repertoire shows 10,000 or so clones, around 82% found once; its top ten account for about 10%. Every patient with CD3G deficiency had evidence of autoimmunity. At testing, patients were 2 to 39 years old, with reduced naive and increased memory T-cell proportions. About this clone itself: Its target is unknown.

V lost 2 bases to trimming and J lost 7 bases, with 12 bases between them. The CDR3 extends over 14 amino acids. Germline CDR1 and CDR2: MDHEN and SYDVKM. The chain combines TRBV28 with TRBJ1-5, with D uncertain. The receptor comes from a person aged 18-30 years with CD3G deficiency. Input material: CD8+ T cells sorted from blood. The CDR3, as DNA: TGTGCCAGCAGTTTACATCTCATGGGGCAGCCCCAGCATTTT. Its protein product is CASSLHLMGQPQHF.